This T cell receptor (beta chain) was captured in a study of blood T cells in healthy people across ages. As regards this clonotype: Its antigen is unidentified.

The use of a sample-barcoded 5' primer and a J-beta primer mix characterized a second PCR of about 7 to 12 cycles. TCRdb passed the 5' RACE reads through MiXCR, listing each CDR3 protein once. The repertoire holds 700,000 to 900,000 distinct CDR3 sequences, with 25% to 30% as singletons. Each donor was a healthy Caucasian individual from Russia, aged roughly 6 to 95. The CDR3 is 14 amino acids. Germline CDR1 is DFQATT and CDR2 is SNEGSKA (reference sequence). V was cut by 3 bases and J by 3 bases, with 14 bases left in between. General study results and limits: While age rose, TCR beta diversity per million T cells dropped in a roughly linear way.

These data also featured in a second study, about T cells of mothers and their children. In that study: Three mothers and their six children, all healthy Caucasians, donated.

The sample taken for sequencing was blood. The source is a boy between 5 and 17 years old in good health. The rearrangement joins TRBV20-1 to TRBJ2-5, with D possibly matching TRBD1 (6 bases). CDR3 region: CSASPGQYEETQYF. CDR3 in DNA: TGCAGTGCTAGCCCTGGACAGTACGAAGAGACCCAGTACTTC.